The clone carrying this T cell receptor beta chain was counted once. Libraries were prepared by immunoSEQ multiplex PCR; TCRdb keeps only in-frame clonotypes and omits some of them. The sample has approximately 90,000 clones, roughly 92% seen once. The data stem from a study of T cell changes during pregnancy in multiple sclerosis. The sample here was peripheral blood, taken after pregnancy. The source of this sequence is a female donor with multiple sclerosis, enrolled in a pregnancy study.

As DNA, the CDR3 is TGTGCCTGGAGTGTAGCAGGGACAGGTCAGCCCCAGCATTTT. It yields the protein CAWSVAGTGQPQHF. V and J are TRBV30 and TRBJ1-5, with 8 nucleotides matching TRBD1. Germline V gives CDR1 GTSNPN, CDR2 SVGIG (reference sequence). The junction had 4 bases not matched to a gene; V was cut back by 0 bases and J by 6 bases. The CDR3 loop spans 14 amino acids.